Each of the 5 T cell receptor beta chains below was sequenced from the same sample in a study of shared clonotypes between healthy human individuals. Assay used: immunoSEQ multiplex PCR; TCRdb lists only in-frame clones, some missing. Of some 490,000 clones in the sample, over 75% were seen once. The sequenced material came from PBMCs. These TCRs come from a woman aged 40-49 years in good health. Some clones in this sample may be carry-over from other donors' samples.

This rearrangement joins TRBV18 to TRBJ1-2; 12 bases are a match to TRBD1. CDR3 size: 14 residues. The germline V gene encodes CDR1 KGHSH and CDR2 LQKENI. J was trimmed by 10 bases and V by 3 bases; bases with no gene match: 6. The chain's CDR3 is CASSPPGQGADYTF. The DNA for the CDR3 is TGTGCCAGCTCACCCCCGGGACAGGGGGCAGACTACACCTTC.

This sequence joins TRBV19 and TRBJ2-7; 7 bases are a match to TRBD1. The V and J ends lost 5 bases and 1 base, in that order; junction bases with no gene match: 2. The CDR3 loop spans 13 amino acids. Germline values: CDR1 LNHDA, CDR2 SQIVND (reference sequence). The CDR3 is CASSRDRSYEQYF. The CDR3 DNA reads TGTGCCAGTAGTCGGGACAGATCCTACGAGCAGTACTTC.

The V call is TRBV5-1, the J call TRBJ1-4; a weak D match, TRBD1 (5 bases). From germline, CDR1 is SGHRS and CDR2 YFSETQ. Trimming removed 4 bases from V and 0 bases from J, with 13 bases in between. This CDR3 is built from 16 residues. The DNA of the CDR3 is TGCGCCAGCAGCCCGGGACTGCTCCCAACTAATGAAAAACTGTTTTTT. This gives the protein CASSPGLLPTNEKLFF. The full variable domain, in which reference TRBV5-1 and TRBJ1-4 provide the parts outside the CDR3, is KAGVTQTPRYLIKTRGQQVTLSCSPISGHRSVSWYQQTPGQGLQFLFEYFSETQRNKGNFPGRFSGRQFSNSRSEMNVSTLELGDSALYLCASSPGLLPTNEKLFFGSGTQLSVL.

This clone was seen only once. The gene calls are TRBV25-1 and TRBJ1-1, with a weak D call TRBD1 (5 bases). Trimming cost V 6 bases and J 0 bases, with 8 bases left between them. The CDR3 is 13 residues long. The germline gives CDR1 MGHDK, CDR2 SYGVNS. As DNA, the CDR3 is TGTGCCAGCAGGGGACCCGTGAACACTGAAGCTTTCTTT. Its translation: CASRGPVNTEAFF.

Concerning this clone itself: The likely explanation is a read error, given a far larger clone one base away. The chain combines TRBV13 with TRBJ2-5; D possibly corresponds to TRBD2 (5 bases). The CDR3 length is 18 residues. Germline V gives CDR1 PRHDT, CDR2 FYEKMQ (reference sequence). The V end was cut by 1 base, the J end by 5 bases, with 23 bases between. CDR3 sequence (DNA): TGTGCCAGCAGCTTAGAAGGGCCGGTACTAGGTTTTCGGGAGACCCAGTACTTC. Translating gives CASSLEGPVLGFRETQYF. Looking up the rest from reference TRBV13 and TRBJ2-5 gives the full variable domain: AAGVIQSPRHLIKEKRETATLKCYPIPRHDTVYWYQQGPGQDPQFLISFYEKMQSDKGSIPDRFSAQQFSDYHSELNMSSLELGDSALYFCASSLEGPVLGFRETQYFGPGTRLLVL.